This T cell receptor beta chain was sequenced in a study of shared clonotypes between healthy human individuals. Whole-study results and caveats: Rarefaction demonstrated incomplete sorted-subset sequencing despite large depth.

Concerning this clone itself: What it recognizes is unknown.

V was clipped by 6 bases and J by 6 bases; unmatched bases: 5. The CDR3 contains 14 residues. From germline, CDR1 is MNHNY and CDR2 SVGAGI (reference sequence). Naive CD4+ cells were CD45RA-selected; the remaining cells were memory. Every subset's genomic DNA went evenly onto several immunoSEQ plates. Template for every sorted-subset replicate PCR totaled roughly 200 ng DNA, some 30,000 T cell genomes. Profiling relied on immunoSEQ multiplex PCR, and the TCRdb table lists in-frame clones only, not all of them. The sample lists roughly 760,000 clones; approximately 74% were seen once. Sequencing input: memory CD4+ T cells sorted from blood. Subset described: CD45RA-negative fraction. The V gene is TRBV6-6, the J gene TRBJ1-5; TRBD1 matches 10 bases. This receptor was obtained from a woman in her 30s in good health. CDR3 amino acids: CASRGTGVSQPQHF. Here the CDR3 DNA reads TGTGCCAGCAGGGGGACAGGGGTTAGTCAGCCCCAGCATTTT.